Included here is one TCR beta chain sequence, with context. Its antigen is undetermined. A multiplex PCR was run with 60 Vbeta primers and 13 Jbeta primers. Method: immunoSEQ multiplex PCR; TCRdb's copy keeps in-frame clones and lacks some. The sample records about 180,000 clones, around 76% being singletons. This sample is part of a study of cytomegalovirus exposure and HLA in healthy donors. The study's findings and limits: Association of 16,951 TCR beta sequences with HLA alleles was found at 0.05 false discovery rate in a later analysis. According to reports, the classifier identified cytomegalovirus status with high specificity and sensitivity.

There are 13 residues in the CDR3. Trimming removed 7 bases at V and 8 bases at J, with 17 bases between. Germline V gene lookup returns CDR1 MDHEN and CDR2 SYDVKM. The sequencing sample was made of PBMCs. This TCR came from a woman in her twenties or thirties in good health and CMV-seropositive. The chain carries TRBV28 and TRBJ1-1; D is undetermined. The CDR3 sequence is CASNLGRRAEAFF. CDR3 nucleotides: TGTGCCAGCAACTTGGGCAGGAGGGCCGAAGCTTTCTTT.